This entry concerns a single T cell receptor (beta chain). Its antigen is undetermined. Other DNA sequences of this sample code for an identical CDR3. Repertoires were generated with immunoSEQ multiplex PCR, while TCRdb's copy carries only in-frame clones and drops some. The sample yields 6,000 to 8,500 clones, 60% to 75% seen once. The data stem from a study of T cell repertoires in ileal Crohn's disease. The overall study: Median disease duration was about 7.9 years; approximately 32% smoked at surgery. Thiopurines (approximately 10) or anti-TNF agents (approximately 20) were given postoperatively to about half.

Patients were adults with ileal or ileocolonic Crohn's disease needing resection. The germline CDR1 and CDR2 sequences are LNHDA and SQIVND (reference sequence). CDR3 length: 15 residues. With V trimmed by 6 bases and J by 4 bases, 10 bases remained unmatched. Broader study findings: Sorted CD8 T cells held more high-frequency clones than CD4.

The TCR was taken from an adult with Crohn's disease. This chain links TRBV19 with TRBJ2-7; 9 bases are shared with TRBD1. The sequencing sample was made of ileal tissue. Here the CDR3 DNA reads TGTGCCAGTAGAAGACGGGACAGGGTCGAGTACGAGCAGTACTTC. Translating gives CASRRRDRVEYEQYF.